The 15 T cell receptor beta chains in this list originate from one sample, sequenced in a study of blood T cell repertoires in COVID-19. Generated by immunoSEQ multiplex PCR, the TCRdb table keeps only in-frame clones and is missing some. The sample holds about 140,000 clones, roughly 86% seen once. Sequenced material: peripheral blood. These receptors were taken from a man between 45 and 60 years old with active or convalescent COVID-19.

V gene TRBV28 combines with J gene TRBJ2-7, with a weak D call TRBD2 (6 bases). V was clipped by 3 bases and J by 4 bases, with 10 bases between them. The CDR3 sequence is 13 residues long. Germline CDR1 is MDHEN and CDR2 is SYDVKM. CDR3 in DNA: TGTGCCAGCAGTTTCCCCGCGGGATACGAGCAGTACTTC. Translating gives CASSFPAGYEQYF.

This CDR3 is CATSRFLETSGYNEQFF. CDR3 bases: TGTGCCACCAGCCGATTCTTGGAGACTAGCGGATACAATGAGCAGTTCTTC. V gene TRBV15 combines with J gene TRBJ2-1; 9 bases fit TRBD2. Germline V lookup: CDR1 LNHNV, CDR2 YYDKDF (reference sequence). The ends lost 5 bases at V and 4 bases at J; junction bases unmatched: 12. CDR3 length: 17 amino acids.

The chain employs TRBV19 and TRBJ1-2; 7 bases are a match to TRBD1. From germline, CDR1 is LNHDA and CDR2 SQIVND (reference sequence). This CDR3 has 14 amino acids. V lost 6 bases to trimming and J lost 6 bases; unmatched junction nucleotides: 10. CDR3 coding DNA: TGTGCCAGTAGGACAGGGAAGGCGGTGGATGGCTACACCTTC. Translated: CASRTGKAVDGYTF.

V gene TRBV4-2 combines with J gene TRBJ2-7, with TRBD2 as a possible D gene (6 bases). The germline V gene encodes CDR1 LGHNA and CDR2 YNFKEQ. The ends were cut back, 0 bases at V and 6 bases at J, with 12 bases in the middle. This CDR3 has 14 residues. Here the CDR3 DNA reads TGTGCCAGCAGCCAAGAACTACTAGCCGTCGAGCAGTACTTC. It encodes CASSQELLAVEQYF.

There are a few counts of this clone. J is TRBJ1-1 and V is TRBV28; 8 positions agree with TRBD1. Trimming took 6 bases from V and 0 from J; bases not matched to a gene: 9. The germline V gene encodes CDR1 MDHEN and CDR2 SYDVKM. The CDR3 loop spans 16 amino acids. The CDR3, as DNA: TGTGCCAGCAGGCCCATAAGGACAGGGATGAACACTGAAGCTTTCTTT. The encoded protein is CASRPIRTGMNTEAFF.

This clone came up a few times. J is TRBJ1-1 and V is TRBV2; D call uncertain. The CDR3 loop spans 13 amino acids. CDR1 SNHLY and CDR2 FYNNEI come from the germline V gene. Trimming left V 6 bases short and J 1 base short, with 9 bases between. The CDR3 region is CASRAEPNTEAFF. The CDR3 nucleotides read TGTGCCAGCAGGGCGGAGCCGAACACTGAAGCTTTCTTT.

The chain uses TRBV3-1 (or the pseudogene TRBV3-2) and TRBJ2-1; D may be TRBD2 (6 bases). Trimming removed 3 bases at V and 1 base at J, with 10 bases between. The CDR3 runs 15 residues. From germline, CDR1 is LGHDT and CDR2 YNNKEL (reference sequence). The chain's CDR3 is CASSHSGQSYNEQFF. The CDR3 DNA follows: TGTGCCAGCAGCCATAGCGGCCAGTCCTACAATGAGCAGTTCTTC.

CDR3 sequence reads: CASSQDGGAGANVLTF. The DNA for the CDR3 is TGTGCCAGCAGCCAAGATGGAGGGGCTGGGGCCAACGTCCTGACTTTC. The chain employs TRBV4-2 and TRBJ2-6, with D perhaps TRBD2 (6 bases). Looked up from germline, CDR1 is LGHNA and CDR2 is YNFKEQ. Trimming took off 0 bases at V and 2 bases at J, with 8 bases between the two ends. The CDR3 loop spans 16 amino acids.

V and J are TRBV7-9 and TRBJ2-7; 8 bases map to TRBD1. The germline gives CDR1 SEHNR, CDR2 FQNEAQ (reference sequence). J lost 5 bases, V lost 5 bases, and 8 bases had no gene match. This CDR3 has 14 residues. CDR3 amino acids: CASSRLGQADEQYF. The CDR3, as DNA: TGTGCCAGCAGCCGTTTGGGACAGGCGGACGAGCAGTACTTC. Based on the CDR3 plus reference TRBV7-9 and TRBJ2-7, the full variable domain is DTGVSQNPRHKITKRGQNVTFRCDPISEHNRLYWYRQTLGQGPEFLTYFQNEAQLEKSRLLSDRFSAERPKGSFSTLEIQRTEQGDSAMYLCASSRLGQADEQYFGPGTRLTVT.

The rearrangement joins TRBV24-1 to TRBJ2-2, with D maybe TRBD1 (6 bases). The ends were cut back, 3 bases at V and 3 bases at J, with 7 bases in the middle. The germline gives CDR1 KGHDR, CDR2 SFDVKD. This CDR3 has 14 residues. CDR3 in DNA: TGTGCCACCAGTGATCAGGGGTACACCGGGGAGCTGTTTTTT. It yields the protein CATSDQGYTGELFF.

The chain is built from TRBV18 and TRBJ1-5; possibly TRBD1 for D (6 bases). This CDR3 is built from 16 residues. V shed 4 bases and J shed 0 bases, with 13 bases lying between them. Germline CDR1 KGHSH, CDR2 LQKENI. The CDR3 protein is CASSLYEGDSNQPQHF. For the CDR3, the DNA is TGTGCCAGCTCACTCTACGAGGGGGATAGCAATCAGCCCCAGCATTTT.

V usage is TRBV24-1 and J usage is TRBJ2-2; D perhaps matches TRBD2 (6 bases). In germline, CDR1 is KGHDR, CDR2 SFDVKD. The CDR3 consists of 14 residues. With 1 base removed from V and 6 bases from J, the gap between germline ends came to 8 bases. CDR3 sequence reads: CATSDLSGAGELFF. The CDR3 DNA reads as TGTGCCACCAGTGATTTATCGGGGGCCGGGGAGCTGTTTTTT.

The chain employs TRBV4-1 and TRBJ2-3; 10 nucleotides match TRBD2. The J segment lost 2 bases and the V segment lost 4 bases, leaving 6 bases of the junction unmatched. From germline, CDR1 is MGHRA and CDR2 YSYEKL. The CDR3 consists of 16 residues. In DNA, the CDR3 is TGCGCCAGCAGCCGCCCCGGACTAGCGGTCACAGATACGCAGTATTTT. Translated: CASSRPGLAVTDTQYF.

This clone was seen a few times. The rearrangement joins TRBV6-5 to TRBJ2-1; 9 nucleotides match TRBD2. The CDR3 length is 16 residues. The V gene's germline CDR1 is MNHEY and CDR2 SVGAGI. J lost 4 bases, V lost 4 bases, and 8 bases had no gene match. The CDR3 region has the DNA TGTGCCAGCAGTTCCGGACGACTAGCGGATTACAATGAGCAGTTCTTC. Its translation is CASSSGRLADYNEQFF.

This clone was seen a single time. This sequence joins TRBV19 and TRBJ1-5; 12 nucleotides agree with TRBD1. The CDR3 is made up of 17 amino acids. The V and J ends lost 8 bases and 7 bases, in that order; junction bases with no gene match: 15. Germline V gene data show CDR1 as LNHDA and CDR2 as SQIVND (reference sequence). As DNA, the CDR3 is TGTGCCAGTCTCCCCGCCGGGACAGGGGGCTTAGGGCAGCCCCAGCATTTT. Amino acids: CASLPAGTGGLGQPQHF.